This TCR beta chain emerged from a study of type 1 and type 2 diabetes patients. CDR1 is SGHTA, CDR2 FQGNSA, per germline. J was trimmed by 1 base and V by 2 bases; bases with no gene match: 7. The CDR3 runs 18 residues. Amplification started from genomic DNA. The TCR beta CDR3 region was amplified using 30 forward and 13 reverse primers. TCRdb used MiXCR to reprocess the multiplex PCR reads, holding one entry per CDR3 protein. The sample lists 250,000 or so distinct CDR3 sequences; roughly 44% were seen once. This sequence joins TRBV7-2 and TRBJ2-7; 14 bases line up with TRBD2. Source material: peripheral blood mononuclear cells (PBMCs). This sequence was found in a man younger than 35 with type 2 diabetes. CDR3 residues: CASSLMTSGGAGSYEQYF. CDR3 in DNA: TGTGCCAGCAGCTTAATGACTAGCGGGGGGGCCGGGTCCTACGAGCAGTACTTC. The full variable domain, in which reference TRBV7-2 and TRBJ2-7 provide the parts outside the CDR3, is GAGVSQSPSNKVTEKGKDVELRCDPISGHTALYWYRQSLGQGLEFLIYFQGNSAPDKSGLPSDRFSAERTGGSVSTLTIQRTQQEDSAVYLCASSLMTSGGAGSYEQYFGPGTRLTVT.